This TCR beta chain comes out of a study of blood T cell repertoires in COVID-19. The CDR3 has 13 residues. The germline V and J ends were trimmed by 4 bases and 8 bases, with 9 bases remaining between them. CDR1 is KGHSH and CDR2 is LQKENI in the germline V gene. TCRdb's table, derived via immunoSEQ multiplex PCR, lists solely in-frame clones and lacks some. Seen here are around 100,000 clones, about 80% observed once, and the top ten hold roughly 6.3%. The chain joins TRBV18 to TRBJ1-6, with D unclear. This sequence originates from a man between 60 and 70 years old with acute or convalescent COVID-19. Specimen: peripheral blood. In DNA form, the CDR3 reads TGTGCCAGCTCACACGGGAGTGATTCACCCCTCCACTTT. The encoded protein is CASSHGSDSPLHF.